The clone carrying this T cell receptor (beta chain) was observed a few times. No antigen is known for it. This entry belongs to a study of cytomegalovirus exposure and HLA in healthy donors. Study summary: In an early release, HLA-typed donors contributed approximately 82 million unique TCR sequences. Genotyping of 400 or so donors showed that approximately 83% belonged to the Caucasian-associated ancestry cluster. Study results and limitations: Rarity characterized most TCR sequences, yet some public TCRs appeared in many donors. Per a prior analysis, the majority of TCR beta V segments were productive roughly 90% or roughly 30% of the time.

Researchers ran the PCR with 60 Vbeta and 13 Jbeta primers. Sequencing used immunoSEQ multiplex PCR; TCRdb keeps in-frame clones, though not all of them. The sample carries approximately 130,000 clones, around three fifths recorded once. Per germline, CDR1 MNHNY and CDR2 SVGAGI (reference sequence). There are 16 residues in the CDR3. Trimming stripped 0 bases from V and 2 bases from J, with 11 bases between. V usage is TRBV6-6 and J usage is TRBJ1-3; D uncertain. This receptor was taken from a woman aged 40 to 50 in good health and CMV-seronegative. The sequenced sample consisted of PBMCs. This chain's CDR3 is CASSYSGGPPGNTIYF. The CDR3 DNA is TGTGCCAGCAGTTACTCGGGAGGGCCGCCTGGAAACACCATATATTTT.